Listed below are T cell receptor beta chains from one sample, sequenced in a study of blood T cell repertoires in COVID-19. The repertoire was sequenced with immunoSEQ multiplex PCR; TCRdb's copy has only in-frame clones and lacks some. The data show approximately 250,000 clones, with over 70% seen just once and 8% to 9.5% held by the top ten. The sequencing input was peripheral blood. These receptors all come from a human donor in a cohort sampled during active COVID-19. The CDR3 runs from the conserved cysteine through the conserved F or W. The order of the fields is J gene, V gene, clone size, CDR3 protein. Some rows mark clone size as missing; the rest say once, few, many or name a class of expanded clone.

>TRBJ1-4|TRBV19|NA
CASSQGQGDLSEKLFF
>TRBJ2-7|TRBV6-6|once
CASSDRVRDEQYF
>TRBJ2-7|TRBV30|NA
CAWISSGTVYYEQYF
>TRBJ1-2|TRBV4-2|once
CASSQEAGGNYGYTF
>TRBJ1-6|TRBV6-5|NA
CASTGVGTANSPLHF
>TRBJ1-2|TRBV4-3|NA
CASSLIQGHGYTF
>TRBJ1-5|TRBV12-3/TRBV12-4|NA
CASSSTGVQPQHF
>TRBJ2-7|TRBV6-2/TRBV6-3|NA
CASSRTASSYEQYF
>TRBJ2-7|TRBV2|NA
CASSEAPGLAYEQYF
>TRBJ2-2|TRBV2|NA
CASSSGTVGIDTGELFF
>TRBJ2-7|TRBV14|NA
CASSQEALFSYEQYF
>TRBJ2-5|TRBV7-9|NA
CASSPRRGFQETQYF
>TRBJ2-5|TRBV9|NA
CASSEDRPGGPLSTQYF
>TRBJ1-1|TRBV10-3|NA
CAISGQGNTEAFF
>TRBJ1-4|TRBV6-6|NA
CASSKSRDRVYEKLFF
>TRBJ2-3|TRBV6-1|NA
CASSDVYTDTQYF
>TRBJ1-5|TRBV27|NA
CASSLGAGISNQPQHF
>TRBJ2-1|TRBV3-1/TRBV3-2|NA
CASSPTRASDNNEQFF
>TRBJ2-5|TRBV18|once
CASSPPMETQYF
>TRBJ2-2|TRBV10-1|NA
CASSPGQGFNTGELFF
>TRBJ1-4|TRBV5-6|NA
CASTQVDNERLFF
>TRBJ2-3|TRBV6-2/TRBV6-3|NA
CASSQRLAGLTDTQYF
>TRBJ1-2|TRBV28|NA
CASSLMDGTDPSDGYTF
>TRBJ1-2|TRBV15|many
CATSRDVGGRVNYGYTF
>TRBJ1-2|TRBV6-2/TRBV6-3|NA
CASSYSLGQGGSYTF